The T cell receptor (beta chain) described here comes from a study of T cells in Graves' hyperthyroidism and ophthalmopathy. General study findings and limits: In blood, most of the thyroid clonotypes expanded above 0.001 were also present.

RNA transcripts provided the source from which TCR beta CDR3 regions were amplified. HTBI primers drove first-round RT-PCR of the TCR CDR3. TCRdb re-called the multiplex PCR reads through MiXCR, storing one row per CDR3 protein. The sample contains 500,000 to 800,000 distinct CDR3 sequences, about 45% of which appear only once. With respect to this clonotype: The antigen remains unidentified.

V gave up 4 bases and J gave up 5 bases; unmatched junction bases: 2. CDR1 and CDR2 from the germline V gene are SNHLY and FYNNEI. The CDR3 is made up of 13 amino acids. The sample was peripheral blood or thyroid tissue (not recorded which). The chain carries TRBV2 and TRBJ2-4; TRBD1 matches 7 bases. This TCR derives from an adult man with Graves' disease, either hyperthyroidism or ophthalmopathy (not recorded which). The CDR3 nucleotides are TGTGCCAGCAGTGGGGACAGCCAAAACATTCAGTACTTC. It is translated as CASSGDSQNIQYF.